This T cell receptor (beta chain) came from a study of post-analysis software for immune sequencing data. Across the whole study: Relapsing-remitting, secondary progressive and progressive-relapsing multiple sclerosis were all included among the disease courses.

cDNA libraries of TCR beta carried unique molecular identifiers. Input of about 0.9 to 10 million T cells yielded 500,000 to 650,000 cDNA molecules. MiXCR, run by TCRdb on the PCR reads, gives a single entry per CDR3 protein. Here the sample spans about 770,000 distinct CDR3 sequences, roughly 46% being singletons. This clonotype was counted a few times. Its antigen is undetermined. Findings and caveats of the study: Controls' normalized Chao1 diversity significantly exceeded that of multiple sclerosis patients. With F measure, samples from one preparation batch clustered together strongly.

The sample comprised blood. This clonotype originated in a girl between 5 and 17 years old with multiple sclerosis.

The CDR3: CASSVQGAKNIQYF. DNA of the CDR3: TGTGCCAGCAGTGTACAGGGAGCCAAAAACATTCAGTACTTC. The J gene is TRBJ2-4, the V gene TRBV27; maybe TRBD1 (6 bases). CDR3 size: 14 residues. V gave up 5 bases and J gave up 0 bases, with 8 bases separating them. Germline V lookup: CDR1 MNHEY, CDR2 SMNVEV (reference sequence).